This TCR beta chain was identified in a study of control samples from healthy donors and cancer patients. The protocol was immunoSEQ multiplex PCR, while the TCRdb copy is restricted to in-frame clones and leaves out a portion. The table includes about 160,000 clones, less than 95% detected once. The CDR3 length is 15 residues. Germline CDR1 WSHSY, CDR2 SAAADI. V was clipped by 4 bases and J by 5 bases; unmatched bases: 7. The gene calls are TRBV10-2 and TRBJ1-4, with 7 bases that match TRBD1. Sequencing used PBMCs. The clonotype was recovered from a man in his fifties or sixties with colorectal cancer. The CDR3 reads CASSGATGPNEKLFF. As DNA, the CDR3 is TGCGCCAGCAGTGGGGCGACAGGGCCCAATGAAAAACTGTTTTTT.